This T cell receptor (beta chain) was observed in a study of cytomegalovirus exposure and HLA in healthy donors. Primers: 60 Vbeta forward and 13 Jbeta reverse. TCRdb's table, derived via immunoSEQ multiplex PCR, lists solely in-frame clones and lacks some. The table has about 160,000 clones, 80% to 90% seen once. Sequenced input: PBMCs. The sequence was collected from a man in his fifties or sixties in good health and CMV-seropositive.

The CDR3 sequence is CASSQGENTEAFF. The DNA for the CDR3 is TGTGCCAGCTCCCAAGGGGAGAACACTGAAGCTTTCTTT. The chain carries TRBV11-3 and TRBJ1-1; D may be TRBD1 (5 bases). Germline-derived CDR1 and CDR2 are SGHNT and YENEEA. This CDR3 is 13 amino acids long. The V and J ends lost 8 bases and 1 base respectively, with 11 bases between them.